This TCR beta chain is from a study of blood T cell repertoires in COVID-19 (dated by TCRdb to 2020 to 2021). In the study overall: The collaborator samples originated in the United States, Italy and Spain and spanned the acute and convalescent phases of COVID-19. Samples were obtained from the ongoing ImmuneRACE study (first 160 participants) and from about 1,300 subjects provided by 6 global collaborators. The material from the prospective study consisted of cDNA or gDNA derived from T cells, B-cell-depleted T cells, or PBMCs. A freely available public database, intended as a resource for researchers studying the immune response to SARS-CoV-2, is where the repertoires were released. Deeply sampled blood TCRbeta repertoires from subjects exposed to, actively infected with, or recovered from COVID-19 were included in the dataset. Sample metadata almost always included a de-identified subject ID, COVID-19 status, age in years and sex. Where HLA class I and class II types were available, the types were taken from metadata supplied by the sample provider, not from assay-based typing. The investigation overall reported the following: Clinical and demographic metadata were provided uncurated, with the amount varying by source and participant.

Collaborating institutions collected whole blood in K2EDTA tubes following their own protocols. Collaborator samples were shipped for TCRbeta analysis as frozen whole blood, isolated PBMCs, or DNA extracted from either sample type. At the junction V is shortened by 3 bases and J by 5 bases, with 11 bases in between. CDR1 SGDLS and CDR2 YYNGEE are derived from the germline V gene. The CDR3 sequence holds 13 residues, the cysteine and phenylalanine included. Only the CDR3 DNA is retained, 39 bases long and in frame from the first base. TCRbeta CDR3 regions were amplified from genomic DNA using the immunoSEQ Assay, a bias-controlled multiplex PCR. Under the source paper's analysis protocol: The number of nucleated cells in each sample was estimated by amplification of reference gene primers within the assay. To quantify the absolute abundance of each unique TCRbeta CDR3 rearrangement, sequence reads were collapsed and filtered. For each sample, productive Simpson clonality was calculated by taking the square root of Simpson's diversity index across productive rearrangements. TCRdb took this table from immuneACCESS and kept in-frame rearrangements with V and J called. Such tables lack part of the clones; where checked against another copy, unresolved V genes explain under half of the gap, and the rest is unexplained. V, J and clone size are taken as reported in that table, and D and trimming were inferred from the DNA itself. This sample is represented by 45,000 to 60,000 clones; 65% to 90% of them were singletons. Clones ranked in the top ten supply 1.3% of the sample.

Concerning this clone: The antigen it binds to is not known. No qualities accompany the bases; no much larger clone lies one base away.

Sequenced material: peripheral blood. The chain is encoded by TRBV9 joined to TRBJ2-5; TRBD1 is possibly the D segment (5 matching bases). This TCR was sampled from a man between 60 and 75 years old with acute or convalescent COVID-19. The DNA is TGTGCCAGCAGCGATGACAGCCCGGAGACCCAGTACTTC. Its product reads: CASSDDSPETQYF.